The rows below give T cell receptor beta chains drawn from one sample of a study of blood T cell repertoires in COVID-19. The assay was immunoSEQ multiplex PCR, and TCRdb's table has in-frame clones only and misses some. Among about 130,000 clones listed, roughly 90% were seen once. Sequenced: peripheral blood. These receptors were obtained from a man aged 60 to 69 with COVID-19, enrolled during active disease. The CDR3 runs from the conserved cysteine through the conserved F or W. The D gene is left open where the match is weak. The size entry is marked missing in some rows and otherwise reads once, few, many or a size class.

j_call v_call clone_size d_call cdr3_aa cdr3_nt
TRBJ1-1 TRBV28 NA TRBD1 CASSPRQGAVEAFF TGTGCCAGCAGTCCACGACAGGGGGCGGTTGAAGCTTTCTTT
TRBJ1-2 TRBV19 NA NA CASSISGFGYTF TGTGCCAGTAGTATTAGCGGGTTTGGCTACACCTTC
TRBJ1-5 TRBV7-3 NA TRBD1 CASSLKTWTGKLYQPQHF TGTGCCAGCAGCTTAAAAACATGGACAGGGAAATTATATCAGCCCCAGCATTTT
TRBJ1-3 TRBV2 NA TRBD1 CASDRGSLFYSGNTIYF TGTGCCAGTGACAGGGGATCCCTTTTTTACTCTGGAAACACCATATATTTT
TRBJ2-1 TRBV14 NA TRBD2 CASSQEGLAGNEQFF TGTGCCAGCAGCCAAGAAGGACTAGCAGGTAATGAGCAGTTCTTC
TRBJ1-1 TRBV3-1/TRBV3-2 once NA CASSPSTENTEAFF TGTGCCAGCAGCCCCTCGACAGAGAACACTGAAGCTTTCTTT
TRBJ2-1 TRBV3-1/TRBV3-2 NA NA CASSQGAGPINEQFF TGTGCCAGCAGCCAAGGGGCGGGACCCATCAATGAGCAGTTCTTC
TRBJ2-5 TRBV18 once NA CASSSQGTQETQYF TGTGCCAGCTCGTCACAGGGAACCCAAGAGACCCAGTACTTC
TRBJ1-5 TRBV19 NA TRBD1 CASSLTGTGVVGNQPQHF TGTGCCAGTAGCCTCACCGGGACAGGGGTAGTGGGCAATCAGCCCCAGCATTTT
TRBJ2-1 TRBV7-3 NA TRBD2 CASSGTSGRGNEQFF TGTGCCAGCAGCGGGACTAGCGGGAGAGGGAATGAGCAGTTCTTC
TRBJ1-2 TRBV4-3 NA TRBD1 CASSPTGGLDGYTF TGCGCCAGCAGCCCGACAGGGGGTTTAGATGGCTACACCTTC
TRBJ1-6 TRBV30 NA NA CAWVTPYSSYNSPLHF TGTGCCTGGGTGACACCCTATAGCTCCTATAATTCACCCCTCCACTTT
TRBJ2-7 TRBV7-2 NA TRBD1 CASSLNRGSTYEQYF TGTGCCAGCAGCTTAAACAGGGGCTCGACCTACGAGCAGTACTTC
TRBJ2-1 TRBV5-1 NA TRBD2 CASSFGLATYNEQFF TGCGCCAGCAGCTTTGGACTAGCGACTTACAATGAGCAGTTCTTC
TRBJ1-2 TRBV7-8 few NA CASSLVGGPSNYGYTF TGTGCCAGCAGCTTAGTTGGAGGACCAAGTAACTATGGCTACACCTTC
TRBJ2-3 TRBV10-1 NA TRBD1 CARIRQGAGTDTQYF TGCGCCAGAATAAGACAGGGGGCTGGCACAGATACGCAGTATTTT
TRBJ2-3 TRBV5-1 once TRBD2 CASSPRTSGSASTDTQYF TGCGCCAGCAGCCCTAGGACTAGCGGGTCCGCTAGCACAGATACGCAGTATTTT
TRBJ1-2 TRBV3-1/TRBV3-2 NA TRBD1 CASSFQDRGNGYTF TGTGCCAGCAGCTTCCAGGACAGGGGGAATGGCTACACCTTC
TRBJ1-1 TRBV3-1/TRBV3-2 NA NA CASSPATGGGESTEAFF TGTGCCAGCAGCCCAGCAACGGGGGGAGGAGAGTCCACTGAAGCTTTCTTT
TRBJ2-5 TRBV7-2 NA TRBD2 CASSLVASGQETQYF TGTGCCAGCAGCTTAGTTGCTAGCGGCCAAGAGACCCAGTACTTC
TRBJ1-2 TRBV3-1/TRBV3-2 NA NA CASSHRQAANYGYTF TGTGCCAGCAGCCATCGGCAGGCAGCTAACTATGGCTACACCTTC
TRBJ2-3 TRBV7-2 once TRBD1 CASSSRTGGSTDTQYF TGTGCCAGCAGCTCCCGGACAGGGGGCAGCACAGATACGCAGTATTTT
TRBJ2-2 TRBV19 NA NA CASSIGWDTNTGELFF TGTGCCAGTAGTATTGGTTGGGACACGAACACCGGGGAGCTGTTTTTT
TRBJ1-1 TRBV11-3 NA NA CASSHDGYGAFF TGTGCCAGCAGCCATGACGGCTACGGGGCTTTCTTT
TRBJ1-1 TRBV18 NA NA CASSPRDTEAFF TGTGCCAGCTCACCCCGCGACACTGAAGCTTTCTTT
TRBJ1-1 TRBV7-9 many NA CASSPGTEAFF TGTGCCAGCAGCCCCGGGACAGAAGCTTTCTTT
TRBJ1-1 TRBV7-6 NA TRBD1 CASSLLKQGARTEAFF TGTGCCAGCAGCCTACTCAAACAGGGGGCGCGAACTGAAGCTTTCTTT
TRBJ1-6 TRBV30 few NA CAWSKDQGSPLHF TGTGCCTGGAGCAAGGACCAGGGCTCACCCCTCCACTTT
TRBJ1-1 TRBV29-1 NA NA CSGCGLQNTEAFF TGCAGCGGCTGTGGACTGCAGAACACTGAAGCTTTCTTT
TRBJ2-1 TRBV2 NA NA CASSLSGYEQFF TGTGCCAGCAGTCTCTCGGGGTATGAGCAGTTCTTC
TRBJ2-1 TRBV7-2 few TRBD1 CASSFNRGRNEQFF TGTGCCAGCAGCTTTAACAGGGGACGGAATGAGCAGTTCTTC
TRBJ2-5 TRBV4-1 once TRBD1 CASSQSPGTEETQYF TGCGCCAGCAGCCAATCCCCCGGGACAGAAGAGACCCAGTACTTC
TRBJ1-2 TRBV10-3 NA TRBD1 CAISTGGAYYGYTF TGTGCCATCAGCACAGGGGGCGCTTACTATGGCTACACCTTC
TRBJ1-1 TRBV5-1 NA NA CASATASGTEAFF TGCGCCAGCGCCACCGCATCGGGCACTGAAGCTTTCTTT
TRBJ2-7 TRBV7-8 NA NA CASTKEGVGLSYEQYF TGTGCCAGCACCAAAGAGGGGGTGGGCCTCTCCTACGAGCAGTACTTC
TRBJ1-1 TRBV11-3 NA NA CASSLRGMNTEAFF TGTGCCAGCAGCCTACGGGGGATGAACACTGAAGCTTTCTTT
TRBJ2-5 TRBV10-3 NA TRBD2 CAISPLAGGIETQYF TGTGCCATCTCGCCACTAGCGGGAGGAATCGAGACCCAGTACTTC
TRBJ1-1 TRBV7-6 NA NA CASSLIEGNTEAFF TGTGCCAGCAGCTTAATAGAGGGGAACACTGAAGCTTTCTTT
TRBJ2-3 TRBV30 once NA CAWGLPTDTQYF TGTGCCTGGGGACTCCCCACAGATACGCAGTATTTT
TRBJ2-7 TRBV2 NA TRBD1 CASSDWRTGGEQYF TGTGCCAGCAGTGACTGGAGGACAGGGGGAGAGCAGTACTTC
TRBJ2-7 TRBV7-2 NA NA CASSSRRRTYEQYF TGTGCCAGCAGCTCCCGTCGGAGAACCTACGAGCAGTACTTC
TRBJ1-6 TRBV15 NA NA CATSRWQGTSPLHF TGTGCCACCAGCAGATGGCAGGGAACATCACCCCTCCACTTT
TRBJ2-2 TRBV18 NA TRBD1 CASSPTGQHTGELFF TGTGCCAGCTCACCAACGGGACAGCACACCGGGGAGCTGTTTTTT
TRBJ1-1 TRBV7-2 NA NA CATRTALYTEAFF TGTGCCACCCGGACAGCCCTATACACTGAAGCTTTCTTT
TRBJ1-2 TRBV6-5 NA NA CASSLRGGGYGYTF TGTGCCAGCAGCCTGAGGGGGGGAGGCTATGGCTACACCTTC
TRBJ1-1 TRBV7-2 NA NA CASSFNYGAFF TGTGCCAGCAGCTTCAACTATGGGGCTTTCTTT
TRBJ2-3 TRBV28 once TRBD1 CASTTPPGQGADTQYF TGTGCCAGCACCACCCCGCCGGGACAGGGGGCAGATACGCAGTATTTT
TRBJ1-3 TRBV7-9 NA TRBD1 CASSPGDRSSGNTIYF TGTGCCAGCAGCCCCGGGGACAGGAGCTCTGGAAACACCATATATTTT
TRBJ2-2 TRBV7-9 NA NA CASSLAGAHGELFF TGTGCCAGCAGCTTAGCAGGGGCTCACGGGGAGCTGTTTTTT
TRBJ2-2 TRBV6-2/TRBV6-3 medium-sized TRBD1 CASSPRQGRVNTGELFF TGTGCCAGCAGTCCGAGACAGGGACGAGTGAACACCGGGGAGCTGTTTTTT